The entry below describes one T cell receptor beta chain. Its antigen is unknown. Base quality data are lacking; no much larger clone is found one base away. The library was obtained by the immunoSEQ multiplex PCR assay. The original pipeline was this. A statistical classification framework was built for diagnosing cytomegalovirus status from the catalog of TCR beta chain sequences. Drawn from immuneACCESS, this table holds only the in-frame rearrangements with V and J called that TCRdb kept. Clones are partly lost; checked studies trace under half to an unresolved V gene and leave the rest unexplained. V, J and clone size reflect that table, while D and trimming were determined from the DNA. Recorded for this sample are 130,000 or so clones; over 85% of them occurred a single time. About 3.7% of the sample belongs to the ten largest clones. The data were obtained in a study of cytomegalovirus exposure and HLA in healthy donors (dated by TCRdb to about 2017). Study-wide context: A later analysis indicated that the 130 or so validation repertoires were generated on the platform also employed for the 600 to 750 repertoires of the first cohort. The study aimed to test whether signatures of past pathogen exposure could be identified by cataloging public T cell receptors. In addition to the first cohort of hundreds of subjects, a separate validation cohort of approximately 130 different subjects was used. High-throughput TCR immunosequencing, statistical association of individual TCRs with disease status, and machine learning were combined to predict cytomegalovirus infection status. General study outcomes and caveats: Three of the identified cytomegalovirus-associated TCR beta chains were confirmed in vitro to be specific for cytomegalovirus antigens. The study gave a list of around 170 TCR beta chains associated with cytomegalovirus. Most TCR sequences were seen in very few donors, while some public TCRs were found in many individuals. In both the original and validation cohorts, the classifier was reported to diagnose cytomegalovirus status with high specificity and sensitivity. According to the authors, the approach could potentially be generalized to other disease states and immunological phenotypes. A later analysis lacked HLA typing for the validation cohort, so it scored co-occurrence in that cohort across all 110 or so repertoires. In a later analysis, TCRs clustered in the first cohort were found to also tend to co-occur in the 130 or so validation repertoires, with approximately 94% of cluster scores above 0.

The donors belonged to the validation cohort of about 110 subjects, which was separate from the approximately 660-subject first cohort. Unmatched junction bases come to 7, with V trimmed by 4 bases and J by 5 bases. According to the germline V gene, CDR1 reads SGHRS and CDR2 reads YFSETQ. The CDR3 numbers 17 residues from cysteine through phenylalanine. CDR3 DNA only is kept here, 51 bases in frame from base 1. This receptor chain uses TRBV5-1 and TRBJ2-1; 15 junctional bases match TRBD2. This clonotype was obtained from a man younger than 40 in good health and CMV-seronegative. Sequencing was performed on PBMCs. The DNA reads TGCGCCAGCAGCCCCTCGGGACTAGCGGGGGGACACAATGAGCAGTTCTTC. Protein translation: CASSPSGLAGGHNEQFF. The reference TRBV5-1 and TRBJ2-1 proteins fill in what lies around the CDR3, so the full variable domain reads KAGVTQTPRYLIKTRGQQVTLSCSPISGHRSVSWYQQTPGQGLQFLFEYFSETQRNKGNFPGRFSGRQFSNSRSEMNVSTLELGDSALYLCASSPSGLAGGHNEQFFGPGTRLTVL.